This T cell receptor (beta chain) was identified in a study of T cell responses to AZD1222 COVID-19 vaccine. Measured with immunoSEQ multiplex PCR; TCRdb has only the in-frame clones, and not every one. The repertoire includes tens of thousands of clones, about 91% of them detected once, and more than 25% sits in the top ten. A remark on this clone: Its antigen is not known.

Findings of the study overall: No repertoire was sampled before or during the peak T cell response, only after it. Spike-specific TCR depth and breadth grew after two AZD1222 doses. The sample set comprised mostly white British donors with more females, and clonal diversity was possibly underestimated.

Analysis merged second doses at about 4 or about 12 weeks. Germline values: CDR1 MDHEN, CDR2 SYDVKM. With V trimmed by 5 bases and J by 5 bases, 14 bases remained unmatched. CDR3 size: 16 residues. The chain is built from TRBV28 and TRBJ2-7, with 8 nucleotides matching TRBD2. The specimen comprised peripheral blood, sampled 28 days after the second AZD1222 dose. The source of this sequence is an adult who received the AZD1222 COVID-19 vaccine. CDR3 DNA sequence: TGTGCCAGCAGTATAAGGGAAGCGGGGGCAGCCCACGAGCAGTACTTC. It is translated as CASSIREAGAAHEQYF.